The clone carrying this T cell receptor (beta chain) counts as medium-sized (0.01 to 0.1%) by frequency. Its antigen is undetermined. This specimen comes from a study of CXCR3-negative and CXCR3-positive naive CD8 T cells. At the level of the study: For each library, about 1.5 +/- 0.3 million TRB reads were obtained, 120 million to 150 million in total.

The study's findings and limits: Relative to CXCR3-negative naive cells, CXCR3-positive naive cells had more hydrophobic TRB CDR3s. Whereas both naive subsets had comparably high diversity, memory CD8+ cells had much lower diversity. Freshly isolated PBMCs were used in most assays, given partial CXCR3 loss after freezing.

The CDR3 has 13 amino acids. The V gene's germline CDR1 is MDHEN and CDR2 SYDVKM. CD8+ T cell subsets were each sorted in triplicate, around 270,000 cells apiece. The TRB cDNA libraries were prepared by 5' RACE with UMI labels. TCRdb reworked the 5' RACE reads into one entry per CDR3 protein, no DNA. The clone table shows 5,500 to 6,000 distinct CDR3 sequences, with the ten largest holding 2% to 2.5%. The sequence was collected from a human donor in good health. Some clones in this sample may be carry-over from other donors' samples. The sequencing sample was made of naive CXCR3+ CD8+ T cells from blood. Documented subset: CD45RO-CCR7+CD27+CD95- naive CD8+ T cells expressing CXCR3 (TNR3+). The chain has TRBV28 and TRBJ1-1. The CDR3 reads CASSALMSTEAFF.